The 10 T cell receptor beta chains below were found in one sample sequenced in a study of long-term antiretroviral therapy in people with HIV. It was version v3.0 of the immunoSEQ assay that was run at survey level. Sequenced by immunoSEQ multiplex PCR; TCRdb stores in-frame clones only, minus some. The data hold about 10,000 clones, with roughly 84% observed a single time. Sequenced here: unsorted PBMCs, sampled 0.3 years before starting antiretroviral therapy. Source of these receptors: a man in his thirties or forties with HIV.

The V call is TRBV10-3, the J call TRBJ1-2; D call uncertain. The CDR3 has 13 amino acids. CDR1 ENHRY and CDR2 SYGVKD come from the germline V gene. Between the trimmed V and J ends, which lost 2 bases and 2 bases, there was a span of 6 bases. In DNA, the CDR3 is TGTGCCATCAGTGAGGGAGGGAACTATGGCTACACCTTC. It specifies CAISEGGNYGYTF.

The chain is built from TRBV7-9 and TRBJ2-3; 7 bases are shared with TRBD1. Germline V CDR1 and CDR2: SEHNR, FQNEAQ (reference sequence). The CDR3 has 14 amino acids. The V gene end was trimmed by 6 bases and the J gene end by 4 bases; junction bases not matched to a gene: 7. The CDR3 nucleotides read TGTGCCAGCAGGGGCCCTCAGGGGGCAGATACGCAGTATTTT. It translates to CASRGPQGADTQYF. Based on the CDR3 plus reference TRBV7-9 and TRBJ2-3, the full variable domain is DTGVSQNPRHKITKRGQNVTFRCDPISEHNRLYWYRQTLGQGPEFLTYFQNEAQLEKSRLLSDRFSAERPKGSFSTLEIQRTEQGDSAMYLCASRGPQGADTQYFGPGTRLTVL.

The V and J genes are TRBV11-2 and TRBJ2-1; D possibly uses TRBD1 or TRBD2 (5 bases each). Between the trimmed V and J ends, which lost 5 bases and 5 bases, there was a span of 16 bases. The CDR3 has 15 amino acids. Germline CDR1 is SGHAT and CDR2 is FQNNGV. The CDR3 loop reads CASSLEGTFDNEQFF. The CDR3 DNA reads as TGTGCCAGCAGCCTCGAGGGGACCTTCGACAATGAGCAGTTCTTC.

The chain uses TRBV5-4 and TRBJ2-7; D tentatively reads TRBD1 or TRBD2 (5 bases each). The CDR3 sequence is 13 residues long. Trimming cost V 7 bases and J 2 bases, with 13 bases left between them. Germline-derived CDR1 and CDR2 are SGHNT and YYREEE (reference sequence). CDR3 DNA sequence: TGTGCCAGCGGGTTTTGGGGGACCTACGAGCAGTACTTC. This translates into CASGFWGTYEQYF.

Only a few counts were recorded for this clone. The rearrangement uses TRBV7-2 and TRBJ1-3; D not certain. Germline V CDR1 and CDR2: SGHTA, FQGNSA. The V end was cut by 8 bases, the J end by 4 bases, with 15 bases between. The CDR3 covers 14 residues. The CDR3 region is CASQDPGSGNTIYF. The CDR3 nucleotides read TGTGCCAGCCAGGATCCCGGATCCGGAAACACCATATATTTT.

The gene calls are TRBV15 and TRBJ1-1; D might be TRBD1 (6 bases). The V gene's germline CDR1 is LNHNV and CDR2 YYDKDF (reference sequence). CDR3 length equals 14 residues. The germline V and J ends were trimmed by 4 bases and 0 bases, with 9 bases remaining between them. CDR3 sequence: CATSTGVMNTEAFF. The CDR3, as DNA: TGTGCCACCAGCACAGGGGTTATGAACACTGAAGCTTTCTTT.

J is TRBJ1-1 and V is TRBV7-9; 8 nucleotides line up with TRBD1. The CDR3 contains 15 residues. Germline loops: CDR1 SEHNR, CDR2 FQNEAQ (reference sequence). V lost 7 bases and J lost 5; bases outside the gene matches: 12. This CDR3 is CASTDPQGARTEAFF. CDR3 nucleotide sequence: TGTGCCAGCACTGATCCTCAGGGGGCCAGGACTGAAGCTTTCTTT.

V and J are TRBV30 and TRBJ1-2; the match to TRBD1 covers 10 bases. Losses at the gene ends were 5 bases for V and 4 bases for J; bases not matched to a gene: 13. Per the germline V gene, CDR1 is GTSNPN and CDR2 is SVGIG (reference sequence). The CDR3 has 16 amino acids. CDR3 residues: CAWSETGGESPYGYTF. CDR3 nucleotides: TGTGCCTGGTCGGAGACAGGGGGCGAATCCCCCTATGGCTACACCTTC.

This rearrangement joins TRBV9 to TRBJ1-2; a possible D gene is TRBD1 (5 bases). The germline V and J ends were trimmed by 0 bases and 2 bases, with 14 bases remaining between them. The germline CDR1 and CDR2 sequences are SGDLS and YYNGEE. There are 16 residues in the CDR3. This chain's CDR3 is CASSVALGEGNYGYTF. The CDR3 DNA follows: TGTGCCAGCAGCGTAGCTCTGGGGGAGGGGAACTATGGCTACACCTTC. The complete variable domain, with remaining parts taken from reference TRBV9 and TRBJ1-2, reads DSGVTQTPKHLITATGQRVTLRCSPRSGDLSVYWYQQSLDQGLQFLIQYYNGEERAKGNILERFSAQQFPDLHSELNLSSLELGDSALYFCASSVALGEGNYGYTFGSGTRLTVV.

V and J are TRBV30 and TRBJ2-5, with 9 bases aligning to TRBD1. Matching the DNA end better, TRBJ2-7 makes the J call doubtful. Germline CDR1 reads GTSNPN; CDR2 reads SVGIG (reference sequence). The CDR3 length is 12 residues. CDR3 loop: CALRDRVGEQYF. The CDR3 DNA follows: TGTGCCCTCCGGGACAGGGTGGGCGAGCAGTACTTC.